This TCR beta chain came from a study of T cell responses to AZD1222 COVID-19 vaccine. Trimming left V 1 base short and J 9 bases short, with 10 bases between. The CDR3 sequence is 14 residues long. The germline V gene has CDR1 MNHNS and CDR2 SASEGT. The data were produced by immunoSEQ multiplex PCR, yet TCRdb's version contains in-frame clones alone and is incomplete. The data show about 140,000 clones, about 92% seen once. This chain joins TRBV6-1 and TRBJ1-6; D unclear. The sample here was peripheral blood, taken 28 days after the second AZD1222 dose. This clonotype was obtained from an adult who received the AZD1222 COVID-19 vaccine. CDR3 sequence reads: CASSEGLIASPLHF. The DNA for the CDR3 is TGTGCCAGCAGTGAAGGCCTAATAGCTTCACCCCTCCACTTT.